This is a list of T cell receptor beta chains from one sample in a study of blood T cells in healthy people across ages. TCRdb analysed the 5' RACE reads with MiXCR anew, one entry per CDR3 protein. The sample consists of roughly 800,000 distinct CDR3 sequences, around a quarter of them appearing once. This sample was shared with a second study, whose subject was T cells of mothers and their children.

The sequencing input was blood. The receptors derive from a boy younger than 18 in good health. Both conserved end residues are part of each CDR3. Each record gives: CDR3 protein, clone size, V gene, CDR3 length, D gene, J gene. A D gene is named only where the DNA matches it firmly. The size field is filled for only some rows; it gives once, few, many or a size class.

cdr3_aa: CSTLLGEKLFF
clone_size: few
v_call: TRBV29-1
cdr3_length: 11
d_call: .
j_call: TRBJ1-4

cdr3_aa: CASSLSGESTDTQYF
clone_size: few
v_call: TRBV2
cdr3_length: 15
d_call: TRBD2
j_call: TRBJ2-3

cdr3_aa: CSALTSGEDNEQFF
clone_size: few
v_call: TRBV20-1
cdr3_length: 14
d_call: TRBD2
j_call: TRBJ2-1

cdr3_aa: CASSQGLPNIQYF
clone_size: .
v_call: TRBV3-1
cdr3_length: 13
d_call: .
j_call: TRBJ2-4

cdr3_aa: CASSLAKENTGELFF
clone_size: few
v_call: TRBV5-1
cdr3_length: 15
d_call: .
j_call: TRBJ2-2

cdr3_aa: CATSRDQQETQYF
clone_size: few
v_call: TRBV15
cdr3_length: 13
d_call: .
j_call: TRBJ2-5

cdr3_aa: CSVSLAELGHEQYF
clone_size: few
v_call: TRBV29-1
cdr3_length: 14
d_call: .
j_call: TRBJ2-7

cdr3_aa: CASSQDTSGGPLAKNIQYF
clone_size: .
v_call: TRBV4-1
cdr3_length: 19
d_call: TRBD2
j_call: TRBJ2-4

cdr3_aa: CSARDQLAGGTGELFF
clone_size: .
v_call: TRBV20-1
cdr3_length: 16
d_call: TRBD2
j_call: TRBJ2-2

cdr3_aa: CASSLVSAPGSYEQYF
clone_size: few
v_call: TRBV5-6
cdr3_length: 16
d_call: .
j_call: TRBJ2-7

cdr3_aa: CASSLVRSNEQFF
clone_size: few
v_call: TRBV7-2
cdr3_length: 13
d_call: .
j_call: TRBJ2-1

cdr3_aa: CASSDEAGPTDTQYF
clone_size: .
v_call: TRBV2
cdr3_length: 15
d_call: .
j_call: TRBJ2-3

cdr3_aa: CASSLRWQGFPSYEQYF
clone_size: .
v_call: TRBV7-9
cdr3_length: 17
d_call: .
j_call: TRBJ2-7

cdr3_aa: CASSPSGNGENIGYTF
clone_size: few
v_call: TRBV13
cdr3_length: 16
d_call: .
j_call: TRBJ1-2

cdr3_aa: CASSQDDRDHSQETQYF
clone_size: few
v_call: TRBV3-1
cdr3_length: 17
d_call: .
j_call: TRBJ2-5

cdr3_aa: CASSGLADIQYF
clone_size: few
v_call: TRBV7-9
cdr3_length: 12
d_call: .
j_call: TRBJ2-4

cdr3_aa: CASSQVPGVPYEQYF
clone_size: .
v_call: TRBV4-1
cdr3_length: 15
d_call: .
j_call: .

cdr3_aa: CASSLDFGTHQETQYF
clone_size: .
v_call: TRBV7-9
cdr3_length: 16
d_call: .
j_call: TRBJ2-5

cdr3_aa: CASSPGQVGGYTF
clone_size: .
v_call: TRBV12-3/TRBV12-4
cdr3_length: 13
d_call: .
j_call: TRBJ1-2

cdr3_aa: CASSAPPSTGELFF
clone_size: .
v_call: TRBV9
cdr3_length: 14
d_call: .
j_call: TRBJ2-2

cdr3_aa: CAISEGRHTDTQYF
clone_size: few
v_call: TRBV10-3
cdr3_length: 14
d_call: .
j_call: TRBJ2-3

cdr3_aa: CATSTLTREQETQYF
clone_size: few
v_call: TRBV15
cdr3_length: 15
d_call: .
j_call: TRBJ2-5

cdr3_aa: CASSLGQLSNEKLFF
clone_size: .
v_call: TRBV12-3/TRBV12-4
cdr3_length: 15
d_call: TRBD1
j_call: TRBJ1-4

cdr3_aa: CAISESIMGEETQYF
clone_size: few
v_call: TRBV10-3
cdr3_length: 15
d_call: .
j_call: TRBJ2-5

cdr3_aa: CASSLPGGRRNAIYF
clone_size: few
v_call: TRBV12-3/TRBV12-4
cdr3_length: 15
d_call: .
j_call: TRBJ1-3

cdr3_aa: CASSSDRRVNGYTF
clone_size: .
v_call: TRBV7-2
cdr3_length: 14
d_call: TRBD1
j_call: TRBJ1-2

cdr3_aa: CASSLVHPGLAGGQSYNEQFF
clone_size: .
v_call: TRBV11-1
cdr3_length: 21
d_call: TRBD2
j_call: TRBJ2-1

cdr3_aa: CASSYPQLNQETQYF
clone_size: few
v_call: TRBV12-3/TRBV12-4
cdr3_length: 15
d_call: .
j_call: TRBJ2-5

cdr3_aa: CASSLAASLYNEQFF
clone_size: .
v_call: TRBV5-1
cdr3_length: 15
d_call: .
j_call: TRBJ2-1

cdr3_aa: CASSFGDENSVETQYF
clone_size: .
v_call: TRBV5-1
cdr3_length: 16
d_call: .
j_call: TRBJ2-5

cdr3_aa: CASSGGLAGLSYNEQFF
clone_size: .
v_call: TRBV2
cdr3_length: 17
d_call: TRBD2
j_call: TRBJ2-1

cdr3_aa: CSVRGQLTYEQYF
clone_size: .
v_call: TRBV29-1
cdr3_length: 13
d_call: TRBD1
j_call: .

cdr3_aa: CSVDSGERNTGELFF
clone_size: few
v_call: TRBV29-1
cdr3_length: 15
d_call: TRBD2
j_call: TRBJ2-2

cdr3_aa: CASSLSVGADGYTF
clone_size: .
v_call: TRBV7-9
cdr3_length: 14
d_call: .
j_call: TRBJ1-2

cdr3_aa: CASSLLTTSKQYF
clone_size: .
v_call: TRBV7-9
cdr3_length: 13
d_call: TRBD2
j_call: TRBJ2-3

cdr3_aa: CASSLGTDHQPQHF
clone_size: .
v_call: TRBV19
cdr3_length: 14
d_call: .
j_call: TRBJ1-5

cdr3_aa: CSARGANQETQYF
clone_size: .
v_call: TRBV29-1
cdr3_length: 13
d_call: .
j_call: TRBJ2-5

cdr3_aa: CSARGADPNTGELFF
clone_size: .
v_call: TRBV20-1
cdr3_length: 15
d_call: .
j_call: TRBJ2-2

cdr3_aa: CASSPGTAGMVETQYF
clone_size: .
v_call: TRBV7-9
cdr3_length: 16
d_call: .
j_call: TRBJ2-5

cdr3_aa: CASSQVSRGYSNTEAFF
clone_size: few
v_call: TRBV4-2
cdr3_length: 17
d_call: .
j_call: TRBJ1-1

cdr3_aa: CSTDTDTQYF
clone_size: many
v_call: TRBV29-1
cdr3_length: 10
d_call: .
j_call: TRBJ2-3

cdr3_aa: CASSTDPRGEKLFF
clone_size: few
v_call: TRBV9
cdr3_length: 14
d_call: .
j_call: TRBJ1-4

cdr3_aa: CASSPFRLGDTQYF
clone_size: .
v_call: TRBV14
cdr3_length: 14
d_call: .
j_call: TRBJ2-3

cdr3_aa: CASSRSLDVTYF
clone_size: few
v_call: TRBV7-9
cdr3_length: 12
d_call: .
j_call: TRBJ2-4

cdr3_aa: CASSSQGAQSYNEQFF
clone_size: .
v_call: TRBV7-3
cdr3_length: 16
d_call: TRBD1
j_call: TRBJ2-1

cdr3_aa: CASSYSDRGWGETQYF
clone_size: few
v_call: TRBV6-6
cdr3_length: 16
d_call: .
j_call: TRBJ2-5

cdr3_aa: CASSLDRMNTEAFF
clone_size: few
v_call: TRBV5-6
cdr3_length: 14
d_call: .
j_call: TRBJ1-1

cdr3_aa: CASSRAVGQPQHF
clone_size: few
v_call: TRBV7-3
cdr3_length: 13
d_call: .
j_call: TRBJ1-5

cdr3_aa: CASTSGQGLDTQYF
clone_size: once
v_call: TRBV19
cdr3_length: 14
d_call: TRBD1
j_call: TRBJ2-3

cdr3_aa: CSASGGSNYGYTF
clone_size: few
v_call: TRBV20-1
cdr3_length: 13
d_call: .
j_call: TRBJ1-2

cdr3_aa: CASSFGQGRETQYF
clone_size: many
v_call: TRBV5-1
cdr3_length: 14
d_call: TRBD1
j_call: TRBJ2-5

cdr3_aa: CASGRDRGVYGYTF
clone_size: few
v_call: TRBV12-3/TRBV12-4
cdr3_length: 14
d_call: TRBD1
j_call: TRBJ1-2

cdr3_aa: CASTAVLAPEETQYF
clone_size: few
v_call: TRBV12-3/TRBV12-4
cdr3_length: 15
d_call: .
j_call: .